The clone carrying this T cell receptor (beta chain) came up a few times. Its specificity is unknown. The data stem from a study of human T cells and chemical hapten exposure. Notes on the study in general: Patch test score rose with PT1 expanded TCR count, significant at thresholds 8, 16 and 32, not 4.

Time point indicated: pre-sensitization, week 0. Treatment reported: therapeutic diphenylcyclopropenone sensitization with weekly scalp DPC. The study enrolled 18 to 70-year-old alopecia patients suitable for DPC. TCRdb reprocessed the RACE reads with MiXCR, giving one entry per CDR3 protein. This sample has around 300,000 distinct CDR3 sequences, with 5.5% found just once. The receptor was derived from a young woman with alopecia areata. Some clones in this sample may be carry-over from other donors' samples. The sequencing used whole blood, collected in connection with sensitization to the hapten diphenylcyclopropenone (DPC).

In DNA form, the CDR3 reads TGCGCCAGCAGCCAAGATCCGGGATGGTCCTCGCAGTATTTT. This translates into CASSQDPGWSSQYF. The V gene is TRBV4-3, the J gene TRBJ2-3, with TRBD2 as a possible D gene (5 bases). Germline values: CDR1 LGHNA, CDR2 YSLEER. The CDR3 spans 14 residues. Trimming cost V 0 bases and J 10 bases, with 14 bases left between them.